This entry is about one TCR beta chain. This sample also contains other DNA sequences that code for the same CDR3. The sample originates from a study of CD8+ T cells in alopecia areata. Following extraction, RNA underwent reverse transcription to cDNA, which served as the sequencing template. Measured with immunoSEQ multiplex PCR; TCRdb has only the in-frame clones, and not every one. The sample consists of 200,000 to 250,000 clones, over 40% of them appearing once. Treatment of the sample: oral pan-JAK inhibitor, 5-10 mg twice daily. The CDR3 loop spans 15 amino acids. V was trimmed by 1 base and J by 0 bases, leaving 7 bases between them. Germline V lookup: CDR1 SGHTA, CDR2 FQGNSA.

Sequencing used CD4+ T cells sorted from blood, obtained at roughly week 36, from a patient treated with tofacitinib. The sequence was collected from a human donor with alopecia areata. The V and J genes are TRBV7-2 and TRBJ2-1; D remains unclear. As DNA, the CDR3 is TGTGCCAGCAGCTTAGGGACGCCCTCCTACAATGAGCAGTTCTTC. Translated: CASSLGTPSYNEQFF.